The 2 T cell receptor beta chains below were found in one sample sequenced in a study of blood T cell repertoires in COVID-19. Produced via immunoSEQ multiplex PCR; TCRdb's table is partial and in-frame only. The sample lists about 200,000 clones; about 87% were seen once. Input material: PBMCs or T cells enriched from blood (not recorded which). The receptors stem from a man between 25 and 39 years old who had recovered from COVID-19.

The V and J genes are TRBV9 and TRBJ2-1; 11 bases agree with TRBD2. V gave up 0 bases and J gave up 8 bases; unmatched junction bases: 10. The CDR3 contains 17 residues. From germline, CDR1 is SGDLS and CDR2 YYNGEE. The CDR3 region is CASSVGRVSGRGYEQFF. The CDR3 nucleotides read TGTGCCAGCAGCGTAGGGCGAGTTAGCGGGAGGGGGTATGAGCAGTTCTTC.

This clone was observed once. The chain uses TRBV5-1 and TRBJ1-2; D may be TRBD1 (6 bases). Germline loops: CDR1 SGHRS, CDR2 YFSETQ. The CDR3 sequence is 13 residues long. V lost 0 bases, J lost 7 bases, and 10 bases lay in between. The CDR3 DNA is TGCGCCAGCAGCTTGGCTGGACAGACTGGCTACACCTTC. Translation: CASSLAGQTGYTF.